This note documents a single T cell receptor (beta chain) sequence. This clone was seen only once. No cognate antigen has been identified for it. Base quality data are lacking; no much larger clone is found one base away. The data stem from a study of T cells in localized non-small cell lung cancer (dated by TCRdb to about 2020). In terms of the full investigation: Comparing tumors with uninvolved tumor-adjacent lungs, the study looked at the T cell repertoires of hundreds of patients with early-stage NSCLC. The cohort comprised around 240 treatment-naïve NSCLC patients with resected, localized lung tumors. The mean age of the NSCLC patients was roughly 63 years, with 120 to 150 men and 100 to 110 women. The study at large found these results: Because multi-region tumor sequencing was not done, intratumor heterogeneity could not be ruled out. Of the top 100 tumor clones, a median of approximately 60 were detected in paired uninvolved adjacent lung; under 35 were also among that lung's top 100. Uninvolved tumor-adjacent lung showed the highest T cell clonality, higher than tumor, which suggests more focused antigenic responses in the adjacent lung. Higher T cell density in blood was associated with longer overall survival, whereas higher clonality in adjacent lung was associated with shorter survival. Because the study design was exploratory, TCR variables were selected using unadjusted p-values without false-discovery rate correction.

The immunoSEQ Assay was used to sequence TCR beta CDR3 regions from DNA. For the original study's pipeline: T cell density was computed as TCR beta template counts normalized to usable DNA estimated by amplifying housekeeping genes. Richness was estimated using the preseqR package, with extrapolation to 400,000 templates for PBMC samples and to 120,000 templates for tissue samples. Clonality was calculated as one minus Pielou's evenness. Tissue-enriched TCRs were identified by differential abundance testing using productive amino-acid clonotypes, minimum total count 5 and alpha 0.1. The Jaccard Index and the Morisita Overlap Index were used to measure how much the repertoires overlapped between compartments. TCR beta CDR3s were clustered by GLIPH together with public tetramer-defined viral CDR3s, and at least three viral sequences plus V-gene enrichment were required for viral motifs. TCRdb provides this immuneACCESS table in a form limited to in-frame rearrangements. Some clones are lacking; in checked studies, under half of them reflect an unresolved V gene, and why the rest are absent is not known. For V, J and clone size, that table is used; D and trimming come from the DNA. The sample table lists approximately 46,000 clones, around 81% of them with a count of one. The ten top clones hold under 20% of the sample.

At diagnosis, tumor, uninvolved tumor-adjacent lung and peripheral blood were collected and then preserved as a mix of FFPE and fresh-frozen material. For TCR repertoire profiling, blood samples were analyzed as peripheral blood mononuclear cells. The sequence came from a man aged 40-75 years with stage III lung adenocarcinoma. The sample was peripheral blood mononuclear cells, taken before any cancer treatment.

CDR3 reads: CASSSSDTGELFF. The sequenced DNA is TGTGCCAGCAGCTCCAGCGACACCGGGGAGCTGTTTTTT. The chain couples TRBV5-4 to TRBJ2-2; the D gene cannot be named for sure. Looking up the germline V gene (reference sequence) yields CDR1 SGHNT and CDR2 YYREEE. Including cysteine and phenylalanine, the CDR3 has 13 amino acids. Just CDR3 DNA is preserved here, 39 bases in frame from base 1. Between the V and J ends, shortened by 3 bases and 3 bases respectively, the junction contains 6 bases.